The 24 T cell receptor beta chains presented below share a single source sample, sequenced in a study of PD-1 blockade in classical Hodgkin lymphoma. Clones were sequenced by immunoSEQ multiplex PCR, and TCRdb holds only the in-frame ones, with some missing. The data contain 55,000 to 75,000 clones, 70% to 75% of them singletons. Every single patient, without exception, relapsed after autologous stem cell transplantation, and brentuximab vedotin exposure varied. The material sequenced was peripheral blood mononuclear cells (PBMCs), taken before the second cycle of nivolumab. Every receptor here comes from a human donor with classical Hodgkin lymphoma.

CDR3: CASMEWGGLGEKLFF. Here the CDR3 DNA reads TGTGCCAGCATGGAGTGGGGGGGCTTAGGGGAAAAACTGTTTTTT. This chain links TRBV2 with TRBJ1-4, with D perhaps matching TRBD1 (6 bases). V lost 7 bases to trimming and J lost 8 bases, with 20 bases between them. The CDR3 runs to 15 residues. The germline CDR1 and CDR2 sequences are SNHLY and FYNNEI.

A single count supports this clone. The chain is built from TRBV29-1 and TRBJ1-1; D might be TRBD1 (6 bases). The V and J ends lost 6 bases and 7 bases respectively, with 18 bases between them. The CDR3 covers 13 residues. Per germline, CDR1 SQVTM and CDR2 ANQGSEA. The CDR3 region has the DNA TGCAGCGTCCACCGGGACACCTCCGTTGAAGCTTTCTTT. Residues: CSVHRDTSVEAFF.

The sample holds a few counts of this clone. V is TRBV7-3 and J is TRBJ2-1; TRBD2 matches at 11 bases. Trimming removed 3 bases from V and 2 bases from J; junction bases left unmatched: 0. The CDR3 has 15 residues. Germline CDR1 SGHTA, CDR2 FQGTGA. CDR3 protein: CASSLGLAAYNEQFF. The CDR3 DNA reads TGTGCCAGCAGCTTGGGACTAGCGGCCTACAATGAGCAGTTCTTC.

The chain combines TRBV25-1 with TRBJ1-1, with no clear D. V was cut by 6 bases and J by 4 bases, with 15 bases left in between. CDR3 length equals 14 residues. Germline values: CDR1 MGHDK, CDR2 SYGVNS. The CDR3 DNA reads TGTGCCAGCAGCCACGGACTCGAGGGCACTGAAGCTTTCTTT. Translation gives CASSHGLEGTEAFF.

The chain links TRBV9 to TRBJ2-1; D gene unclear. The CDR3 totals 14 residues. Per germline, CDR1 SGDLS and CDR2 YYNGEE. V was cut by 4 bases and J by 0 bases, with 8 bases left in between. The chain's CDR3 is CASSPTSSYNEQFF. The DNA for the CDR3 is TGTGCCAGCAGCCCTACCAGCTCCTACAATGAGCAGTTCTTC.

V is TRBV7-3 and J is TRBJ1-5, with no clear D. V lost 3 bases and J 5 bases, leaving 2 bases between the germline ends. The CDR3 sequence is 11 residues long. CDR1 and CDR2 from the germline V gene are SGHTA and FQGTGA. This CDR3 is CASSFDQPQHF. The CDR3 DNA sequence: TGTGCCAGCAGCTTCGATCAGCCCCAGCATTTT.

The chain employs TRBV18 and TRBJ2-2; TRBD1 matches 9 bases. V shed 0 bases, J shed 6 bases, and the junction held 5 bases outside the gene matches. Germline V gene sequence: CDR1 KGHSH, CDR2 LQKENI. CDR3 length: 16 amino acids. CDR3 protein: CASSPPGQGVSGELFF. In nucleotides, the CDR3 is TGTGCCAGCTCACCACCGGGACAGGGTGTCTCCGGGGAGCTGTTTTTT.

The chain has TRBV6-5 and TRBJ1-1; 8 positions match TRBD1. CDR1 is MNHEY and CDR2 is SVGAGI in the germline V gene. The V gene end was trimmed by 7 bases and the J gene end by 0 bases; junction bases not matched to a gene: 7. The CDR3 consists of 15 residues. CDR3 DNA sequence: TGTGCCAGCATCCCAGGGGGCACCATGAACACTGAAGCTTTCTTT. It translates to CASIPGGTMNTEAFF.

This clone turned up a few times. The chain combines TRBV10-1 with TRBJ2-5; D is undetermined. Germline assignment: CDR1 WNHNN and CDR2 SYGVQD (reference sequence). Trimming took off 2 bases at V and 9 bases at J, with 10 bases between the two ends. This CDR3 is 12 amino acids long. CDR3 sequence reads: CASSEGPSPQYF. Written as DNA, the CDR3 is TGCGCCAGCAGTGAGGGGCCGTCCCCCCAGTACTTC.

The CDR3 sequence is CASSESGELYEQYF. As DNA, the CDR3 is TGCGCCAGCAGCGAGAGCGGGGAACTCTACGAGCAGTACTTC. The chain is built from TRBV5-1 and TRBJ2-7; TRBD2 matches at 7 bases. V dropped 4 bases and J dropped 3; count of bases not matched to a gene: 7. Germline lookup yields CDR1 SGHRS and CDR2 YFSETQ. This CDR3 is built from 14 residues.

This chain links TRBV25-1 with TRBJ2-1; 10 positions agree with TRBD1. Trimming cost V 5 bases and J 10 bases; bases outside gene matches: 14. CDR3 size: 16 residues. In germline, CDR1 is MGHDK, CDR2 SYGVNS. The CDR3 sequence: CASSRIGGQGVAEQFF. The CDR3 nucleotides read TGTGCCAGCAGTCGAATAGGAGGACAGGGGGTAGCCGAGCAGTTCTTC.

CDR3 loop: CASSPDRENTEAFF. The CDR3 DNA is TGTGCCAGCAGCCCGGACAGGGAGAACACTGAAGCTTTCTTT. This rearrangement joins TRBV14 to TRBJ1-1; 8 bases match TRBD1. Trimming took 4 bases from V and 1 from J; bases not matched to a gene: 2. Germline CDR1 is SGHDN and CDR2 is FVKESK. The CDR3 loop spans 14 amino acids.

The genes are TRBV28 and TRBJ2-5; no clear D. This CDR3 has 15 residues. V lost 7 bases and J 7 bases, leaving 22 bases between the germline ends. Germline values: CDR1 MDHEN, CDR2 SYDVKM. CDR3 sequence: CASTPGLPLLGTQYF. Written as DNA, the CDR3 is TGTGCCAGCACGCCCGGCTTGCCCCTGTTGGGGACCCAGTACTTC.

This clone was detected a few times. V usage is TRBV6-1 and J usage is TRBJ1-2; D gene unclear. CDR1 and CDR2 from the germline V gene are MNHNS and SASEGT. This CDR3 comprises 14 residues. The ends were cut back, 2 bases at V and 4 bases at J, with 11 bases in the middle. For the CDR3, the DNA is TGTGCCAGCAGTGAATATGAGAACTTCTATGGCTACACCTTC. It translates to CASSEYENFYGYTF.

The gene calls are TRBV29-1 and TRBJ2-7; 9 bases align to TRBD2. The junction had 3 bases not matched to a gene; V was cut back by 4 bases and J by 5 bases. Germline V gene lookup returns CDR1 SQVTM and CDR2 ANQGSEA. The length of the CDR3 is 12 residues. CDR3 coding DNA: TGCAGCGTTGTAGCGGGAGTGAACGAGCAGTACTTC. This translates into CSVVAGVNEQYF.

The CDR3 sequence is CASSLIGQRREAFF. The CDR3 DNA sequence: TGTGCCAGCAGCTTAATAGGACAGAGGAGAGAAGCTTTCTTT. The chain couples TRBV7-6 to TRBJ1-1, with D possibly TRBD1 on 6 matching bases. Germline CDR1 is SGHVS and CDR2 is FNYEAQ. The CDR3 spans 14 residues. V gave up 2 bases and J gave up 8 bases, with 15 bases separating them.

The chain's CDR3 is CSVPSGSGAFF. The CDR3 nucleotides read TGCAGTGTACCGAGTGGGTCCGGAGCTTTCTTT. The chain has TRBV20-1 and TRBJ1-1; no definite D call. The CDR3 runs to 11 residues. Germline lookup yields CDR1 DFQATT and CDR2 SNEGSKA (reference sequence). V was clipped by 7 bases and J by 10 bases, with 16 bases between them.

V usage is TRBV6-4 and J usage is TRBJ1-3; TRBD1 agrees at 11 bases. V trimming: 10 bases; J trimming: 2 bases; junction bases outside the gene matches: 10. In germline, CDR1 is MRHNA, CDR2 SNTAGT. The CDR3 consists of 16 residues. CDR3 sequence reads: CAIFLGQGAAGNTIYF. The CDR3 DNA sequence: TGTGCCATCTTTCTAGGACAGGGGGCGGCTGGAAACACCATATATTTT.

Here the CDR3 reads CASSEEGSQNTEAFF. The CDR3 DNA reads TGTGCCAGCAGTGAGGAGGGCAGCCAGAACACTGAAGCTTTCTTT. The rearrangement uses TRBV27 and TRBJ1-1; D unresolved. The CDR3 consists of 15 residues. V lost 5 bases and J 1 base, leaving 14 bases between the germline ends. CDR1 and CDR2 (germline): MNHEY, SMNVEV (reference sequence).

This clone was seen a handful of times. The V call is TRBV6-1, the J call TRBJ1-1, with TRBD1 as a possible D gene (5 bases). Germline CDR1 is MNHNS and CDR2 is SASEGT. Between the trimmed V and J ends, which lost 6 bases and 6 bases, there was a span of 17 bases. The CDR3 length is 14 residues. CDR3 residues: CASSRRREGAEAFF. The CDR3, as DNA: TGTGCCAGCAGCCGACGACGAGAAGGGGCTGAAGCTTTCTTT.

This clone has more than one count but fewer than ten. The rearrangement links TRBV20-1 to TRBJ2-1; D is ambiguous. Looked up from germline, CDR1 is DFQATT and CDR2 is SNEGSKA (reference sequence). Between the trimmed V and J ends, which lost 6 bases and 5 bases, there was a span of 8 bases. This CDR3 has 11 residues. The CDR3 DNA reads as TGCAGTGCCCGAGTACACAATGAGCAGTTCTTC. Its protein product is CSARVHNEQFF.

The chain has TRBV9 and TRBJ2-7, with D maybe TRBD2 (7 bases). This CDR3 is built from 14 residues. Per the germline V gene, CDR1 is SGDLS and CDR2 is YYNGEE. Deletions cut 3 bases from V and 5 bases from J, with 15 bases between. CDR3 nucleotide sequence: TGTGCCAGCAGCGAGGGGGGGTATAGTCACGAGCAGTACTTC. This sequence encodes CASSEGGYSHEQYF.

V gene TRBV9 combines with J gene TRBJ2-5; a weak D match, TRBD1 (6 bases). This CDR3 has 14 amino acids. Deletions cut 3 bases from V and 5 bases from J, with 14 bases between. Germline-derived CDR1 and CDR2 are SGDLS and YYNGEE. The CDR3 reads CASSATGYAETQYF. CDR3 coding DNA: TGTGCCAGCAGCGCGACAGGTTATGCGGAGACCCAGTACTTC.

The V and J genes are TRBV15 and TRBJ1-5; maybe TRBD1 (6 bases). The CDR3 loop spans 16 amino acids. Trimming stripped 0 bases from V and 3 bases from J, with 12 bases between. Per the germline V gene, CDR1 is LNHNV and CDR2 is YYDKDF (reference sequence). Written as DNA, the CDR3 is TGTGCCACCAGCAGAGATGGGGGGGGCTTCAATCAGCCCCAGCATTTT. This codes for CATSRDGGGFNQPQHF.